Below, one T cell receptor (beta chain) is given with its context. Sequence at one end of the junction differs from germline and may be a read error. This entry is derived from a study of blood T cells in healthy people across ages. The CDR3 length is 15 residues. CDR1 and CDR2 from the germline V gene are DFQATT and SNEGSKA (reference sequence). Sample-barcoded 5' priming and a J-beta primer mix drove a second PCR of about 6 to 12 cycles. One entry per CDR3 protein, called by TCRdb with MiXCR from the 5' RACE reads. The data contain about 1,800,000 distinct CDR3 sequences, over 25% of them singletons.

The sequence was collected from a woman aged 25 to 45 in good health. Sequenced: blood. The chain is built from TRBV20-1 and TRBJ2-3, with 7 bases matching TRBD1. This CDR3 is CSAGDQGVATDTQYF. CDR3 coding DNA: TGCAGTGCTGGAGATCAGGGGGTAGCTACAGATACGCAGTATTTT.